Listed here are 6 T cell receptor beta chains from one sample, sequenced in a study of blood T cell repertoires in COVID-19. Data came from immunoSEQ multiplex PCR; TCRdb stores just in-frame clones and leaves some out. Of nearly 350,000 clones detected, around 80% appear once; the ten largest clones hold roughly 3%. Sequenced material: peripheral blood. The receptors were sampled from a man under 40 with active or convalescent COVID-19.

The V gene is TRBV21-1, the J gene TRBJ2-3; the DNA was not compared with TRBD1, the D call given in the table. TRBV21-1 is described as a pseudogene. The CDR3 covers 16 residues. The CDR3 spells CASSKGGDRGFDTQYF. The CDR3 nucleotides read TGTGCCAGCAGCAAAGGGGGGGACAGGGGTTTTGATACGCAGTATTTT.

This clone appeared a few times. The chain combines TRBV14 with TRBJ2-2; 7 bases align to TRBD2. Germline assignment: CDR1 SGHDN and CDR2 FVKESK. CDR3 size: 16 residues. J gave up 2 bases and V 2 bases, and 5 bases lay outside the gene matches. In DNA form, the CDR3 reads TGTGCCAGCAGCCAACTAGCGGTTATTAACACCGGGGAGCTGTTTTTT. Translating gives CASSQLAVINTGELFF. The full variable domain, completed using reference TRBV14 and TRBJ2-2, is EAGVTQFPSHSVIEKGQTVTLRCDPISGHDNLYWYRRVMGKEIKFLLHFVKESKQDESGMPNNRFLAERTGGTYSTLKVQPAELEDSGVYFCASSQLAVINTGELFFGEGSRLTVL.

This rearrangement joins TRBV30 to TRBJ1-2; 8 positions match TRBD1. The CDR3 contains 15 residues. Germline V gene lookup returns CDR1 GTSNPN and CDR2 SVGIG (reference sequence). Germline trimming cut 2 bases from V and 2 bases from J; bases unmatched to any gene: 7. CDR3 in amino acids: CAWSLDRGPNYGYTF. In nucleotides, the CDR3 is TGTGCCTGGAGTTTAGACAGGGGACCAAACTATGGCTACACCTTC.

V is TRBV7-6 and J is TRBJ2-5, with D perhaps matching TRBD1 (7 bases). The V gene lost 5 bases and the J gene lost 5 bases, with 18 bases spanning the gap. CDR3 length: 15 amino acids. Germline-derived CDR1 and CDR2 are SGHVS and FNYEAQ. The CDR3: CASSHGIRGRETQYF. In DNA form, the CDR3 reads TGTGCCAGCAGCCATGGAATCAGGGGGAGGGAGACCCAGTACTTC.

The rearrangement uses TRBV15 and TRBJ2-5; tentative D call: TRBD2 (5 bases). The germline V and J ends were trimmed by 3 bases and 5 bases, with 16 bases remaining between them. The CDR3 contains 15 residues. Germline values: CDR1 LNHNV, CDR2 YYDKDF (reference sequence). CDR3 protein: CATSSAPGWWETQYF. The DNA for the CDR3 is TGTGCCACCAGCAGTGCTCCGGGGTGGTGGGAGACCCAGTACTTC.

The gene calls are TRBV24-1 and TRBJ1-2; 7 positions agree with TRBD1. CDR3 size: 13 residues. Germline CDR1 is KGHDR and CDR2 is SFDVKD. V gave up 1 base and J gave up 5 bases; unmatched junction bases: 0. This CDR3 is CATSDFRGYGYTF. The CDR3 nucleotides are TGTGCCACCAGTGATTTCAGGGGGTATGGCTACACCTTC.